Each of the 31 T cell receptor beta chains below was sequenced from the same sample in a study of CD8+ T cells in alopecia areata. RNA extraction was followed by reverse transcription into cDNA, which acted as the sequencing template. Clones were sequenced by immunoSEQ multiplex PCR, and TCRdb holds only the in-frame ones, with some missing. The profile shows about 160,000 clones, around 86% of them singletons. Material: CD8+ T cells sorted from blood, obtained at week 0. Every receptor here comes from a human donor with alopecia areata.

V usage is TRBV27 and J usage is TRBJ1-1; 8 positions agree with TRBD1. From germline, CDR1 is MNHEY and CDR2 SMNVEV (reference sequence). With 6 bases clipped from V and 0 bases from J, the junction kept 3 bases outside the gene matches. The CDR3 runs to 14 residues. The CDR3 here is CASRRQGMNTEAFF. CDR3 in DNA: TGTGCCAGCAGAAGACAGGGGATGAACACTGAAGCTTTCTTT.

This clone occurred a few times. The V call is TRBV4-1, the J call TRBJ2-5, with unresolved D. CDR1 is MGHRA and CDR2 is YSYEKL in the germline V gene. The V end was cut by 4 bases, the J end by 5 bases, with 5 bases between. The CDR3 loop spans 11 amino acids. CDR3 loop: CASSRSETQYF. The CDR3 DNA reads TGCGCCAGCAGCCGATCGGAGACCCAGTACTTC.

This rearrangement joins TRBV5-1 to TRBJ2-1; D not certain. The CDR3 is 11 amino acids. V lost 4 bases to trimming and J lost 5 bases, with 4 bases between them. Germline V lookup: CDR1 SGHRS, CDR2 YFSETQ. Here the CDR3 DNA reads TGCGCCAGCAGCCCGAACAATGAGCAGTTCTTC. It encodes CASSPNNEQFF.

This rearrangement joins TRBV29-1 to TRBJ2-1; D is perhaps TRBD2 (6 bases). The CDR3 runs 13 residues. In germline, CDR1 is SQVTM, CDR2 ANQGSEA. V lost 3 bases and J lost 8, with 14 bases in between. The CDR3 DNA reads TGCAGCGTTGAGGGGCGGGAAGGGTATGAGCAGTTCTTC. It translates to CSVEGREGYEQFF.

This clone showed up just once. CDR3 DNA sequence: TGTGCCAGCAGCTTGGCGGGGGGAATAGGCAATGAGCAGTTCTTC. It translates to CASSLAGGIGNEQFF. The chain employs TRBV5-4 and TRBJ2-1; 7 nucleotides match TRBD2. V gave up 0 bases and J gave up 6 bases; unmatched junction bases: 6. The CDR3 is 15 residues long. Germline CDR1 is SGHNT and CDR2 is YYREEE (reference sequence). Full variable domain (missing parts from reference TRBV5-4 and TRBJ2-1): ETGVTQSPTHLIKTRGQQVTLRCSSQSGHNTVSWYQQALGQGPQFIFQYYREEENGRGNFPPRFSGLQFPNYSSELNVNALELDDSALYLCASSLAGGIGNEQFFGPGTRLTVL.

The V and J genes are TRBV27 and TRBJ2-1; D gene uncertain. The V end was cut by 4 bases, the J end by 0 bases, with 10 bases between. The germline gives CDR1 MNHEY, CDR2 SMNVEV (reference sequence). The CDR3 covers 15 residues. CDR3 residues: CASSSRLSSYNEQFF. The CDR3 nucleotides read TGTGCCAGCAGTTCCCGACTCAGCTCCTACAATGAGCAGTTCTTC.

The chain is built from TRBV7-9 and TRBJ1-5; D is unresolved. This CDR3 contains 13 residues. Looked up from germline, CDR1 is SEHNR and CDR2 is FQNEAQ (reference sequence). The ends were cut back, 1 base at V and 5 bases at J, with 6 bases in the middle. In DNA, the CDR3 is TGTGCCAGCAGCTTAGTCCGTGATCAGCCCCAGCATTTT. This translates into CASSLVRDQPQHF.

This rearrangement joins TRBV27 to TRBJ2-7; D may be TRBD1 or TRBD2 (5 bases each). Trimming stripped 5 bases from V and 2 bases from J, with 16 bases between. CDR3 length equals 15 residues. From germline, CDR1 is MNHEY and CDR2 SMNVEV (reference sequence). CDR3 bases: TGTGCCAGCAGTCTCGGTTTTGGGGGTGCCTACGAGCAGTACTTC. It is translated as CASSLGFGGAYEQYF.

This rearrangement joins TRBV4-1 to TRBJ2-7; possible D gene TRBD2, 6 bases. The germline V gene encodes CDR1 MGHRA and CDR2 YSYEKL. Trimming removed 1 base from V and 5 bases from J, with 12 bases in between. The CDR3 has 14 amino acids. The CDR3: CASSQAGDLNEQYF. CDR3 bases: TGCGCCAGCAGCCAAGCGGGGGATCTTAACGAGCAGTACTTC.

This chain links TRBV13 with TRBJ2-3; 9 nucleotides align to TRBD1. The CDR3 extends over 17 amino acids. J gave up 0 bases and V 5 bases, and 9 bases lay outside the gene matches. Per germline, CDR1 PRHDT and CDR2 FYEKMQ (reference sequence). The CDR3 sequence: CASSRPGTGISTDTQYF. In DNA form, the CDR3 reads TGTGCCAGCAGCCGTCCCGGGACAGGGATTAGCACAGATACGCAGTATTTT.

This clone appeared a single time. The gene calls are TRBV7-2 and TRBJ1-2; D is ambiguous. The ends were cut back, 1 base at V and 0 bases at J, with 9 bases in the middle. The germline CDR1 and CDR2 sequences are SGHTA and FQGNSA. This CDR3 region has 15 residues. The CDR3 reads CASSLGAAPNYGYTF. CDR3 coding DNA: TGTGCCAGCAGCTTAGGGGCAGCGCCTAACTATGGCTACACCTTC.

The V call is TRBV4-1, the J call TRBJ2-5; TRBD2 matches at 7 bases. The J call may be faulty, since TRBJ2-7 better matches the DNA end. The germline gives CDR1 MGHRA, CDR2 YSYEKL. CDR3 size: 14 residues. CDR3 region: CASSQDTGRYEQYF. Here the CDR3 DNA reads TGCGCCAGCAGCCAAGACACCGGGAGGTACGAGCAGTACTTC.

V and J are TRBV6-5 and TRBJ2-3; D remains unclear. CDR3 size: 15 residues. With 3 bases removed from V and 0 bases from J, the gap between germline ends came to 10 bases. Germline V lookup: CDR1 MNHEY, CDR2 SVGAGI. The CDR3 region has the DNA TGTGCCAGCAGTTATAACCCCCCTAGCACAGATACGCAGTATTTT. This codes for CASSYNPPSTDTQYF.

The V and J genes are TRBV30 and TRBJ1-1, with a weak D call TRBD1 (6 bases). This CDR3 is 15 amino acids long. Germline CDR1 reads GTSNPN; CDR2 reads SVGIG (reference sequence). V gave up 3 bases and J gave up 1 base, with 15 bases separating them. The CDR3 region has the DNA TGTGCCTGGAGCCCTCAGGACAGAGCGAACACTGAAGCTTTCTTT. Translating gives CAWSPQDRANTEAFF.

J is TRBJ2-7 and V is TRBV27; D possibly corresponds to TRBD2 (6 bases). Germline loops: CDR1 MNHEY, CDR2 SMNVEV (reference sequence). Trimming left V 3 bases short and J 3 bases short, with 9 bases between. The CDR3 runs 13 residues. The CDR3 DNA reads TGTGCCAGCAGTTTGGTAGCGGACTACGAGCAGTACTTC. Translated: CASSLVADYEQYF.

The J gene is TRBJ1-1, the V gene TRBV4-2; 7 bases map to TRBD1. This CDR3 is 19 amino acids long. Looked up from germline, CDR1 is LGHNA and CDR2 is YNFKEQ. The V segment lost 0 bases and the J segment 2 bases; nucleotides outside the gene matches: 15. CDR3 nucleotides: TGTGCCAGCAGCCAAGATTGGGTTCCGGGACAGCGACTTAACACTGAAGCTTTCTTT. It is translated as CASSQDWVPGQRLNTEAFF.

This chain uses TRBV6-5 with TRBJ2-3; TRBD2 agrees at 11 bases. CDR1 is MNHEY and CDR2 is SVGAGI in the germline V gene. J was trimmed by 1 base and V by 7 bases; bases with no gene match: 4. The CDR3 runs 15 residues. CDR3 in amino acids: CASNIAGGGTDTQYF. CDR3 nucleotides: TGTGCCAGCAATATAGCGGGAGGGGGCACAGATACGCAGTATTTT.

This clone was counted a single time. V usage is TRBV7-2 and J usage is TRBJ2-7, with 7 bases aligning to TRBD1. The CDR3 covers 14 residues. V trimming: 4 bases; J trimming: 3 bases; junction bases outside the gene matches: 6. Germline CDR1 and CDR2: SGHTA and FQGNSA. CDR3 region: CASSSPGQNYEQYF. Here the CDR3 DNA reads TGTGCCAGCAGCTCACCGGGACAGAACTACGAGCAGTACTTC. Using reference TRBV7-2 and TRBJ2-7 for the parts outside the CDR3, the full variable domain is GAGVSQSPSNKVTEKGKDVELRCDPISGHTALYWYRQSLGQGLEFLIYFQGNSAPDKSGLPSDRFSAERTGGSVSTLTIQRTQQEDSAVYLCASSSPGQNYEQYFGPGTRLTVT.

This clone was observed a handful of times. The CDR3 spells CASSLAQRGDEQFF. CDR3 nucleotides: TGTGCCAGCAGCTTGGCCCAGCGAGGCGATGAGCAGTTCTTC. The rearrangement uses TRBV5-6 and TRBJ2-1, with no clear D. The germline gives CDR1 SGHDT, CDR2 YYEEEE. The CDR3 length is 14 residues. V was cut by 0 bases and J by 8 bases, with 12 bases left in between. The full variable domain, rest sourced from reference TRBV5-6 and TRBJ2-1, is DAGVTQSPTHLIKTRGQQVTLRCSPKSGHDTVSWYQQALGQGPQFIFQYYEEEERQRGNFPDRFSGHQFPNYSSELNVNALLLGDSALYLCASSLAQRGDEQFFGPGTRLTVL.

There are a few counts of this clone. V is TRBV5-4 and J is TRBJ2-6, with 7 bases identical to TRBD2. J lost 1 base, V lost 4 bases, and 2 bases had no gene match. From germline, CDR1 is SGHNT and CDR2 YYREEE (reference sequence). This CDR3 comprises 15 residues. CDR3 region: CASSISGSGANVLTF. DNA for the CDR3: TGTGCCAGCAGCATTAGCGGGTCTGGGGCCAACGTCCTGACTTTC.

Written as DNA, the CDR3 is TGCAGCGTTGAAGATGCAGGATTGCCCTACACCTTC. Its translation: CSVEDAGLPYTF. The V and J genes are TRBV29-1 and TRBJ1-2, with no clear D. Germline-derived CDR1 and CDR2 are SQVTM and ANQGSEA. The CDR3 covers 12 residues. Trimming removed 0 bases from V and 10 bases from J, with 12 bases in between.

V is TRBV7-9 and J is TRBJ2-1, with D tentatively TRBD2 (6 bases). V was shortened by 5 bases and J by 0 bases, with 20 bases between the two germline ends. Per germline, CDR1 SEHNR and CDR2 FQNEAQ (reference sequence). This CDR3 comprises 18 residues. The CDR3 region is CASSPRLRGTLSYNEQFF. The CDR3 DNA reads as TGTGCCAGCAGCCCCAGGCTGCGCGGGACCCTCTCCTACAATGAGCAGTTCTTC.

The V and J genes are TRBV7-9 and TRBJ2-7, with TRBD2 identical over 8 bases. CDR3 length equals 14 residues. J was trimmed by 0 bases and V by 6 bases; bases with no gene match: 4. Germline lookup yields CDR1 SEHNR and CDR2 FQNEAQ (reference sequence). CDR3 region: CASSPSGLSYEQYF. Here the CDR3 DNA reads TGTGCCAGCAGTCCTAGCGGGCTCTCCTACGAGCAGTACTTC.

This clone is a singleton in its sample. This chain uses TRBV7-8 with TRBJ1-2; D is uncertain. Germline values: CDR1 SGHVS, CDR2 FQNEAQ. This CDR3 region has 17 residues. V lost 0 bases, J lost 3 bases, and 17 bases lay in between. CDR3 in amino acids: CASSLAPGRVGDYGYTF. For the CDR3, the DNA is TGTGCCAGCAGCTTAGCGCCAGGCCGGGTTGGGGACTATGGCTACACCTTC.

This chain uses TRBV7-8 with TRBJ1-5, with 9 bases that match TRBD1. V was pared by 4 bases and J by 7 bases, with 5 bases of the junction left unmatched. The length of the CDR3 is 14 residues. CDR1 is SGHVS, CDR2 FQNEAQ, per germline. CDR3 DNA sequence: TGTGCCAGCAGCTCGATCGGACAGGGGCAGCCCCAGCATTTT. Residues: CASSSIGQGQPQHF. Together with reference TRBV7-8 and TRBJ1-5, the CDR3 gives the full variable domain: GAGVSQSPRYKVAKRGQDVALRCDPISGHVSLFWYQQALGQGPEFLTYFQNEAQLDKSGLPSDRFFAERPEGSVSTLKIQRTQQEDSAVYLCASSSIGQGQPQHFGDGTRLSIL.

This chain joins TRBV27 and TRBJ1-5; a possible D gene is TRBD1 (5 bases). The V end was cut by 6 bases, the J end by 3 bases, with 12 bases between. CDR3 length: 14 residues. Germline CDR1 is MNHEY and CDR2 is SMNVEV (reference sequence). The CDR3 DNA reads TGTGCCAGCAGCCTTACAGGCTCCAATCAGCCCCAGCATTTT. As protein: CASSLTGSNQPQHF.

The genes are TRBV10-3 and TRBJ2-7, with a possible D match to TRBD1 (6 bases). This CDR3 region has 16 residues. Germline values: CDR1 ENHRY, CDR2 SYGVKD. Trimming left V 0 bases short and J 0 bases short, with 12 bases between. The CDR3 sequence: CAISESVETGSYEQYF. DNA for the CDR3: TGTGCCATCAGTGAGTCCGTAGAGACAGGCTCCTACGAGCAGTACTTC.

The chain uses TRBV13 and TRBJ2-1, with no clear D. The CDR3 totals 18 residues. Germline loops: CDR1 PRHDT, CDR2 FYEKMQ (reference sequence). Between the trimmed V and J ends, which lost 0 bases and 0 bases, there was a span of 15 bases. The CDR3 region is CASSLGRGSLSSYNEQFF. CDR3 coding DNA: TGTGCCAGCAGCTTAGGCCGTGGCTCCTTAAGCTCCTACAATGAGCAGTTCTTC.

As for this clone: The same CDR3 can be traced to other DNA sequences in this sample. The chain combines TRBV5-1 with TRBJ2-3; TRBD1 matches 9 bases. CDR3 size: 14 residues. CDR1 SGHRS and CDR2 YFSETQ come from the germline V gene. V lost 0 bases, J lost 6 bases, and 2 bases stayed unmatched. The CDR3 nucleotides read TGCGCCAGCAGCTTGGGACAGGGGGTCGATACGCAGTATTTT. It codes for CASSLGQGVDTQYF. The whole variable domain, remainder taken from reference TRBV5-1 and TRBJ2-3, is KAGVTQTPRYLIKTRGQQVTLSCSPISGHRSVSWYQQTPGQGLQFLFEYFSETQRNKGNFPGRFSGRQFSNSRSEMNVSTLELGDSALYLCASSLGQGVDTQYFGPGTRLTVL.

The CDR3 sequence: CASSYGLNYGYTF. CDR3 nucleotides: TGTGCCAGCAGTTACGGTCTTAACTATGGCTACACCTTC. The chain links TRBV6-6 to TRBJ1-2; D unresolved. The germline CDR1 and CDR2 sequences are MNHNY and SVGAGI (reference sequence). Trimming removed 2 bases at V and 1 base at J, with 5 bases between. This CDR3 comprises 13 residues.

The V call is TRBV29-1, the J call TRBJ2-1, with 12 bases aligning to TRBD1. This CDR3 is 15 amino acids long. J lost 6 bases, V lost 6 bases, and 9 bases had no gene match. Germline V gene data show CDR1 as SQVTM and CDR2 as ANQGSEA. The DNA of the CDR3 is TGCAGCGTCCCTGGGGGACAGGGGGCCTTCAATGAGCAGTTCTTC. This sequence encodes CSVPGGQGAFNEQFF.